This TCR beta chain was captured in a study of CD8+ T cells in alopecia areata. On the study more broadly: Each day, treated patients took oral tofacitinib twice, at 5 to 10 mg per dose.

Sequencing relied on a cDNA template that was reverse transcribed from extracted RNA. The protocol was immunoSEQ multiplex PCR, while the TCRdb copy is restricted to in-frame clones and leaves out a portion. This sample has around 270,000 clones, with 58% found just once. V was cut by 6 bases and J by 5 bases, with 4 bases left in between. The germline V gene encodes CDR1 MNHEY and CDR2 SVGAGI. The CDR3 extends over 11 amino acids. As concerns this clone: Its specificity is unknown.

Treatment described: oral pan-JAK inhibitor, 5-10 mg twice daily. Cell sorting on a FACSAria was used to separate CD4+ and CD8+ T cells from the PBMCs. Study conclusions and caveats: Among the top 100, expanded CD8+ clones were significantly decreased by tofacitinib, as was scalp clonality.

The J gene is TRBJ2-2, the V gene TRBV6-5; no reliable D call. This clonotype originated in a human donor with alopecia areata. The source material was CD4+ T cells sorted from blood, sampled at week 24, from a patient treated with tofacitinib. The CDR3 nucleotides read TGTGCCAGCAGGCAAACCGGGGAGCTGTTTTTT. It codes for CASRQTGELFF.